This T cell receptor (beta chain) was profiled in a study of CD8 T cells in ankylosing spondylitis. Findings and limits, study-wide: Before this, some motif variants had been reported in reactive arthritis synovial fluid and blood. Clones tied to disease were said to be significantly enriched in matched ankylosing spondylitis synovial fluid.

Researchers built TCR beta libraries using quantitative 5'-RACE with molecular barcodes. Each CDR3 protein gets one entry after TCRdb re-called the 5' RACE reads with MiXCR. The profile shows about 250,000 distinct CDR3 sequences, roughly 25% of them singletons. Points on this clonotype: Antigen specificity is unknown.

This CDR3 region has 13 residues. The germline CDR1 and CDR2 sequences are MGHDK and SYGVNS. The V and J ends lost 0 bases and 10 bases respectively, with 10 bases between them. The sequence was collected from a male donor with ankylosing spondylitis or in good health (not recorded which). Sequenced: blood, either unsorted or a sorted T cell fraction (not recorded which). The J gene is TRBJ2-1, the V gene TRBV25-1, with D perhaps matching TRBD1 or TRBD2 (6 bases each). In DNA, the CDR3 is TGTGCCAGCAGTGAATATCAGGGGAGGGAGCAGTTCTTC. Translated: CASSEYQGREQFF.